These T cell receptor beta chains were read from a single sample in a study of beta chain features in type 1 diabetes. Measured with immunoSEQ multiplex PCR; TCRdb has only the in-frame clones, and not every one. The table includes hundreds of thousands of clones, roughly a tenth detected once. Input material: central memory CD4+ T cells from blood. These receptors all stem from a man aged 25 to 45 with type 1 diabetes. CDR3s include the opening cysteine and the closing phenylalanine or tryptophan. A D gene is named only where the DNA matches it firmly. Some rows have no size entry. The others give once, few or many, or a class for an expanded clone.

clone size	V gene	J gene	D gene	CDR3 length	CDR3 protein	CDR3 DNA
few	TRBV9	TRBJ2-5	TRBD1	17	CASSAVPGTGGVETQYF	TGTGCCAGCAGCGCCGTACCCGGGACAGGGGGCGTAGAGACCCAGTACTTC
.	TRBV29-1	TRBJ1-4	TRBD1	13	CSVDDRVGEKLFF	TGCAGCGTTGATGACAGGGTGGGTGAAAAACTGTTTTTT
few	TRBV11-2	TRBJ2-1	TRBD2	16	CASSTQASGSYNEQFF	TGTGCCAGCAGCACCCAGGCTAGCGGCTCCTACAATGAGCAGTTCTTC
few	TRBV5-4	TRBJ2-5	TRBD2	16	CASSFQAGGGQETQYF	TGTGCCAGCAGCTTCCAAGCGGGGGGCGGTCAAGAGACCCAGTACTTC
few	TRBV10-3	TRBJ1-5	TRBD1	13	CATGENSNQPQHF	TGTGCTACAGGGGAGAATAGCAATCAGCCCCAGCATTTT
.	TRBV2	TRBJ2-7	.	11	CASGQRYEQYF	TGTGCCAGCGGCCAGCGGTACGAGCAGTACTTC
few	TRBV6-5	TRBJ2-1	TRBD1	15	CASSYSGQDYNEQFF	TGTGCCAGCAGTTACTCCGGACAGGACTACAATGAGCAGTTCTTC
.	TRBV6-1	TRBJ1-6	TRBD1	16	CASSERTGWNSSPLHF	TGTGCCAGCAGTGAGCGGACAGGGTGGAATTCTTCACCCCTCCACTTT
few	TRBV6-5	TRBJ1-2	.	12	CASSKGPYGYTF	TGTGCCAGCAGTAAGGGACCTTATGGCTACACCTTC
few	TRBV6-5	TRBJ1-6	.	13	CASSARFDSPLHF	TGTGCCAGCAGTGCACGATTTGATTCACCCCTCCACTTT
few	TRBV19	TRBJ2-3	TRBD1	16	CASSYGQGRGTDTQYF	TGTGCCAGTAGTTACGGACAGGGAAGGGGAACAGATACGCAGTATTTT
few	TRBV30	TRBJ1-2	.	10	CAWRDYGYTF	TGTGCCTGGAGGGACTATGGCTACACCTTC
.	TRBV12-5	TRBJ2-1	TRBD1	17	CASGLVLARDRVNEQFF	TGTGCTAGTGGTTTGGTACTAGCCCGGGACAGGGTAAATGAGCAGTTCTTC
.	TRBV7-2	TRBJ1-2	TRBD1	13	CASSQGQGYGYTF	TGTGCCAGCAGCCAGGGACAGGGCTATGGCTACACCTTC
.	TRBV19	TRBJ1-2	.	14	CASSDHQFLYGYTF	TGTGCCAGTAGCGATCACCAGTTCCTCTATGGCTACACCTTC
.	TRBV4-2	TRBJ2-5	TRBD2	15	CASSQLAGGLKTQYF	TGTGCCAGCAGCCAACTAGCGGGGGGGCTGAAGACCCAGTACTTC
.	TRBV18	TRBJ2-1	TRBD2	15	CASSPSGGADNEQFF	TGTGCCAGCTCACCGAGCGGGGGGGCCGACAATGAGCAGTTCTTC
.	TRBV5-1	TRBJ2-2	TRBD1	14	CASSPRQGGGELFF	TGCGCCAGCAGCCCGAGACAGGGCGGCGGGGAGCTGTTTTTT
.	TRBV29-1	TRBJ1-2	TRBD1	14	CSVLSQGAGYGYTF	TGCAGCGTGCTTTCACAGGGGGCGGGCTATGGCTACACCTTC
few	TRBV11-2	TRBJ2-5	.	13	CASSFTRQETQYF	TGTGCCAGCAGCTTTACTCGTCAAGAGACCCAGTACTTC
few	TRBV6-5	TRBJ1-4	TRBD1	15	CASSYVGGGSEKLFF	TGTGCCAGCAGTTACGTCGGAGGGGGCTCTGAAAAACTGTTTTTT
.	TRBV7-2	TRBJ2-2	TRBD1	15	CASRDGTGITGELFF	TGTGCCAGCAGAGACGGGACAGGGATCACCGGGGAGCTGTTTTTT
.	TRBV13	TRBJ1-1	.	12	CASRFYGFEAFF	TGTGCCAGCAGATTTTACGGGTTTGAAGCTTTCTTT
.	TRBV18	TRBJ2-2	TRBD2	16	CASSPTAGDNTGELFF	TGTGCCAGCTCACCAACAGCGGGAGATAACACCGGGGAGCTGTTTTTT
.	TRBV28	TRBJ2-7	.	12	CASSANYYEQYF	TGTGCCAGCAGCGCGAATTACTACGAGCAGTACTTC
many	TRBV10-3	TRBJ1-1	TRBD1	14	CAISKGQGAPEAFF	TGTGCCATCAGTAAAGGACAGGGGGCCCCTGAAGCTTTCTTT
.	TRBV2	TRBJ2-7	.	12	CASSEFGYEQYF	TGTGCCAGCAGTGAATTTGGATACGAGCAGTACTTC
.	TRBV6-5	TRBJ2-3	.	15	CASGRGRIGTDTQYF	TGTGCCAGCGGTAGGGGACGGATCGGCACAGATACGCAGTATTTT
many	TRBV4-3	TRBJ2-1	.	17	CASSQDPATRTYNEQFF	TGCGCCAGCAGCCAAGATCCGGCTACCCGCACTTACAATGAGCAGTTCTTC
.	TRBV5-1	TRBJ1-5	.	13	CASSRIGEQPQHF	TGCGCCAGCAGCCGGATAGGGGAGCAGCCCCAGCATTTT
.	TRBV6-5	TRBJ2-7	.	11	CASSYEYEQYF	TGTGCCAGCAGTTACGAATACGAGCAGTACTTC
few	TRBV7-2	TRBJ1-2	.	15	CASSLADAGRGGYTF	TGTGCCAGCAGCTTAGCCGATGCAGGGAGAGGTGGCTACACCTTC
.	TRBV18	TRBJ2-3	.	13	CASSPRNTDTQYF	TGTGCCAGCTCACCACGAAACACAGATACGCAGTATTTT
few	TRBV18	TRBJ1-1	.	16	CASSPFGGGMNTEAFF	TGTGCCAGCTCACCTTTCGGGGGAGGAATGAACACTGAAGCTTTCTTT
.	TRBV9	TRBJ1-1	.	19	CASSVVSAGTGGADTEAFF	TGTGCCAGCAGCGTAGTTTCGGCAGGAACCGGGGGCGCGGACACTGAAGCTTTCTTT
few	TRBV7-6	TRBJ1-4	TRBD1	16	CASSATPGQGSEKLFF	TGTGCCAGCAGCGCGACGCCGGGACAGGGGAGTGAAAAACTGTTTTTT
few	TRBV7-9	TRBJ2-7	TRBD1	16	CASSPSFRQGLYEQYF	TGTGCCAGCAGCCCGAGTTTCAGACAGGGATTGTACGAGCAGTACTTC
.	TRBV9	TRBJ1-4	.	14	CASGDRMENEKLFF	TGTGCCAGCGGAGACCGGATGGAAAATGAAAAACTGTTTTTT
few	TRBV29-1	TRBJ2-3	TRBD2	14	CSVDSSGGTDTQYF	TGCAGCGTTGATAGTAGCGGGGGCACAGATACGCAGTATTTT
.	TRBV28	TRBJ2-3	.	16	CASSPYSGGSTDTQYF	TGTGCCAGCAGTCCCTACTCCGGGGGTAGCACAGATACGCAGTATTTT
.	TRBV5-1	TRBJ2-5	.	15	CASSLEGGEGETQYF	TGCGCCAGCAGCTTGGAAGGGGGAGAAGGAGAGACCCAGTACTTC
few	TRBV19	TRBJ1-5	.	14	CASRGQISNQPQHF	TGTGCCAGTAGAGGACAGATCAGCAATCAGCCCCAGCATTTT
.	TRBV19	TRBJ1-1	.	14	CASSIKDRYTEAFF	TGTGCCAGTAGTATAAAGGACAGATACACTGAAGCTTTCTTT
many	TRBV18	TRBJ2-5	.	14	CASSPASGEETQYF	TGTGCCAGCTCACCGGCGAGCGGAGAAGAGACCCAGTACTTC
few	TRBV27	TRBJ1-2	.	14	CASREGSRVGGYTF	TGTGCCAGCAGGGAAGGATCCAGGGTAGGCGGCTACACCTTC
few	TRBV30	TRBJ2-7	.	12	CAWTDRAREQYF	TGTGCCTGGACCGACCGGGCGCGGGAGCAGTACTTC
.	TRBV19	TRBJ2-3	TRBD2	15	CASSTGLAVPDTQYF	TGTGCCAGTAGTACGGGACTAGCGGTCCCAGATACGCAGTATTTT
few	TRBV7-2	TRBJ2-2	.	15	CASSGGFSAAGELFF	TGTGCCAGCAGCGGGGGGTTTAGCGCCGCCGGGGAGCTGTTTTTT
few	TRBV30	TRBJ1-4	.	13	CAWSPGKNEKLFF	TGTGCCTGGAGTCCCGGTAAAAATGAAAAACTGTTTTTT
.	TRBV4-3	TRBJ1-5	.	14	CASSQEAGGQPQHF	TGCGCCAGCAGCCAAGAAGCGGGCGGTCAGCCCCAGCATTTT